This passage covers 25 T cell receptor beta chains from one sample sequenced in a study of cytomegalovirus exposure and HLA in healthy donors. The PCR contained 60 Vbeta and 13 Jbeta primers. The table came from immunoSEQ multiplex PCR; TCRdb's copy has only in-frame clones and leaves some out. The table shows 150,000 to 200,000 clones, with under 85% occurring only once. The sequenced material came from PBMCs. The source of these receptors is a woman in her thirties in good health and CMV-seronegative.

The chain links TRBV7-3 to TRBJ2-7; D is perhaps TRBD2 (6 bases). Per the germline V gene, CDR1 is SGHTA and CDR2 is FQGTGA. The V gene lost 3 bases and the J gene lost 3 bases, with 12 bases spanning the gap. The CDR3 has 14 amino acids. CDR3 protein: CASSFGRGGYEQYF. The CDR3 DNA reads as TGTGCCAGCAGCTTCGGACGGGGAGGCTACGAGCAGTACTTC. Full variable domain (outside the CDR3, taken from reference TRBV7-3 and TRBJ2-7): GAGVSQTPSNKVTEKGKYVELRCDPISGHTALYWYRQSLGQGPEFLIYFQGTGAADDSGLPNDRFFAVRPEGSVSTLKIQRTERGDSAVYLCASSFGRGGYEQYFGPGTRLTVT.

This clone was detected only a few times. The chain has TRBV7-2 and TRBJ1-5; D unclear. The germline V and J ends were trimmed by 7 bases and 1 base, with 17 bases remaining between them. This CDR3 region has 16 residues. Germline CDR1 SGHTA, CDR2 FQGNSA. The CDR3 loop is CASTSSPGISNQPQHF. In DNA form, the CDR3 reads TGTGCCAGCACCTCTAGCCCAGGCATAAGCAATCAGCCCCAGCATTTT.

V is TRBV18 and J is TRBJ2-7; 7 nucleotides align to TRBD2. The CDR3 consists of 13 residues. In germline, CDR1 is KGHSH, CDR2 LQKENI. V lost 6 bases to trimming and J lost 3 bases; unmatched junction nucleotides: 5. The CDR3 reads CASSRGGVYEQYF. In DNA form, the CDR3 reads TGTGCCAGCTCCCGCGGGGGTGTCTACGAGCAGTACTTC.

This clone was detected once. The chain couples TRBV28 to TRBJ1-1, with D maybe TRBD1 (5 bases). Deletions cut 5 bases from V and 10 bases from J, with 23 bases between. CDR1 and CDR2 (germline): MDHEN, SYDVKM. CDR3 length: 15 residues. The chain's CDR3 is CASSNEPGSRGGAFF. In nucleotides, the CDR3 is TGTGCCAGCAGTAACGAACCAGGGTCTAGGGGTGGAGCTTTCTTT.

CDR3 nucleotide sequence: TGTGCCAGCAGCTTCGGACACAAGAGCACAGATACGCAGTATTTT. This translates into CASSFGHKSTDTQYF. This chain joins TRBV7-3 and TRBJ2-3, with D perhaps TRBD1 (5 bases). Germline V lookup: CDR1 SGHTA, CDR2 FQGTGA. The CDR3 is made up of 15 amino acids. The germline V and J ends were trimmed by 3 bases and 0 bases, with 10 bases remaining between them.

The chain has TRBV30 and TRBJ1-6; a possible D gene is TRBD1 (5 bases). V gave up 1 base and J gave up 10 bases, with 8 bases separating them. This CDR3 comprises 12 residues. CDR1 and CDR2 from the germline V gene are GTSNPN and SVGIG (reference sequence). The CDR3 is CAWSAGGSPLHF. The CDR3 DNA follows: TGTGCCTGGAGTGCCGGGGGGTCACCCCTCCACTTT.

This chain connects TRBV5-4 to TRBJ2-1; 12 bases agree with TRBD2. V lost 5 bases and J lost 6; bases outside the gene matches: 9. Germline CDR1 and CDR2: SGHNT and YYREEE (reference sequence). This CDR3 contains 16 residues. In DNA form, the CDR3 reads TGTGCCAGCAGATATGGCCTAGCGGGGGGGCGCAATGAGCAGTTCTTC. As protein: CASRYGLAGGRNEQFF.

V is TRBV11-2 and J is TRBJ2-2; a weak D match, TRBD2 (6 bases). This CDR3 is 15 amino acids long. From germline, CDR1 is SGHAT and CDR2 FQNNGV. Trimming stripped 5 bases from V and 3 bases from J, with 13 bases between. CDR3: CASSMGLLDTGELFF. The CDR3 bases are TGTGCCAGCAGCATGGGACTCCTTGACACCGGGGAGCTGTTTTTT.

A few counts support this clone. The genes are TRBV7-9 and TRBJ1-5, with D perhaps matching TRBD1 (6 bases). This CDR3 has 16 amino acids. Trimming took 5 bases from V and 7 from J, leaving 21 bases between them. Germline V gene lookup returns CDR1 SEHNR and CDR2 FQNEAQ (reference sequence). The CDR3 here is CASSLQGTEAGQPQHF. CDR3 DNA: TGTGCCAGCAGCCTACAGGGAACTGAGGCAGGCCAGCCCCAGCATTTT. The entire variable domain, with the rest obtained from reference TRBV7-9 and TRBJ1-5, is as follows: DTGVSQNPRHKITKRGQNVTFRCDPISEHNRLYWYRQTLGQGPEFLTYFQNEAQLEKSRLLSDRFSAERPKGSFSTLEIQRTEQGDSAMYLCASSLQGTEAGQPQHFGDGTRLSIL.

Concerning this clone: Other DNA sequences from this sample encode an identical CDR3 as well. The gene calls are TRBV7-2 and TRBJ2-3; 8 bases are shared with TRBD2. With 1 base clipped from V and 1 base from J, the junction kept 1 base outside the gene matches. The V gene's germline CDR1 is SGHTA and CDR2 FQGNSA. This CDR3 comprises 15 residues. CDR3 residues: CASSLGRGGTDTQYF. CDR3 bases: TGTGCCAGCAGCTTAGGGCGGGGGGGCACAGATACGCAGTATTTT.

The gene calls are TRBV2 and TRBJ2-5, with TRBD2 matching over 8 bases. V lost 3 bases and J lost 9; bases outside the gene matches: 6. The CDR3 covers 13 residues. The germline V gene has CDR1 SNHLY and CDR2 FYNNEI. The CDR3 spells CASSDGTREAQYF. DNA of the CDR3: TGTGCCAGCAGTGACGGGACGCGGGAGGCCCAGTACTTC. Filled out from reference TRBV2 and TRBJ2-5, the complete variable domain reads EPEVTQTPSHQVTQMGQEVILRCVPISNHLYFYWYRQILGQKVEFLVSFYNNEISEKSEIFDDQFSVERPDGSNFTLKIRSTKLEDSAMYFCASSDGTREAQYFGPGTRLLVL.

The chain has TRBV4-1 and TRBJ1-6; 7 bases match TRBD1. The trim removed 5 bases at V and 9 bases at J, leaving 13 bases unmatched. Germline V CDR1 and CDR2: MGHRA, YSYEKL. This CDR3 has 16 amino acids. The CDR3 bases are TGCGCCAGCAGCTCCCGGGCGGAGGGGGCCGGTTCACCCCTCCACTTT. Translation: CASSSRAEGAGSPLHF.

This clone was counted between two and nine times. The chain uses TRBV28 and TRBJ1-3; no reliable D call. Per germline, CDR1 MDHEN and CDR2 SYDVKM. The CDR3 is 13 residues long. V lost 8 bases to trimming and J lost 2 bases, with 10 bases between them. The CDR3 loop is CASVEGTGNTIYF. Written as DNA, the CDR3 is TGTGCCAGCGTTGAGGGTACTGGAAACACCATATATTTT.

This clone occurred once. CDR3 sequence reads: CASSFQGAHYGYTF. The DNA for the CDR3 is TGTGCCAGCAGCTTCCAGGGGGCTCACTATGGCTACACCTTC. The chain combines TRBV7-8 with TRBJ1-2, with 8 bases matching TRBD1. The ends lost 3 bases at V and 3 bases at J; junction bases unmatched: 3. Germline CDR1 is SGHVS and CDR2 is FQNEAQ. The CDR3 totals 14 residues.

The CDR3 sequence: CASSQGGQPQHF. CDR3 sequence (DNA): TGTGCCAGCAGCCAGGGCGGCCAGCCCCAGCATTTT. V usage is TRBV5-6 and J usage is TRBJ1-5, with D possibly TRBD1 on 5 matching bases. The CDR3 covers 12 residues. V was pared by 4 bases and J by 7 bases, with 9 bases between. Per the germline V gene, CDR1 is SGHDT and CDR2 is YYEEEE.

This sequence joins TRBV5-4 and TRBJ1-2; 7 bases line up with TRBD1. V lost 3 bases, J lost 8 bases, and 16 bases stayed unmatched. This CDR3 region has 16 residues. Germline assignment: CDR1 SGHNT and CDR2 YYREEE (reference sequence). CDR3 region: CASSSLDRNKRGGYTF. CDR3 in DNA: TGTGCCAGCAGCTCCTTGGACAGGAACAAACGAGGGGGCTACACCTTC.

This clone was picked up one time. V usage is TRBV7-7 and J usage is TRBJ2-1; TRBD1 agrees at 7 bases. Germline CDR1 reads SSHAT; CDR2 reads FNYEAQ (reference sequence). The CDR3 runs 14 residues. The J segment lost 3 bases and the V segment lost 5 bases, leaving 4 bases of the junction unmatched. The CDR3 region is CASSPRQGYNEQFF. The CDR3 DNA reads TGTGCCAGCAGCCCGCGACAGGGCTACAATGAGCAGTTCTTC.

The chain has TRBV29-1 and TRBJ2-1, with TRBD1 matching 8 bases. Germline CDR1 SQVTM, CDR2 ANQGSEA. This CDR3 contains 14 residues. V shed 4 bases, J shed 6 bases, and the junction held 8 bases outside the gene matches. Here the CDR3 reads CSVVGTGSTNEQFF. The CDR3 DNA follows: TGCAGCGTTGTAGGGACAGGCAGCACCAATGAGCAGTTCTTC.

This clone turned up a few times. This CDR3 is CASSFDRVENSPLHF. The CDR3 coding sequence is TGTGCCAGCAGCTTCGACAGGGTCGAGAATTCACCCCTCCACTTT. The rearrangement uses TRBV5-6 and TRBJ1-6, with 7 bases aligning to TRBD1. This CDR3 contains 15 residues. The V segment lost 2 bases and the J segment 7 bases; nucleotides outside the gene matches: 6. In germline, CDR1 is SGHDT, CDR2 YYEEEE.

The gene calls are TRBV29-1 and TRBJ2-2; the D gene is possibly TRBD2 (5 bases). CDR1 is SQVTM and CDR2 is ANQGSEA in the germline V gene. This CDR3 comprises 14 residues. V was shortened by 8 bases and J by 2 bases, with 15 bases between the two germline ends. The CDR3 loop is CSTQADLNTGELFF. The CDR3 nucleotides read TGCAGCACCCAGGCGGACTTAAACACCGGGGAGCTGTTTTTT.

This rearrangement joins TRBV10-3 to TRBJ2-2; TRBD1 agrees at 8 bases. V trimming: 5 bases; J trimming: 7 bases; junction bases outside the gene matches: 6. The CDR3 totals 14 residues. Germline values: CDR1 ENHRY, CDR2 SYGVKD. CDR3 sequence (DNA): TGTGCCATCAGTTGGACAGGGCCTATCGGGGAGCTGTTTTTT. Protein: CAISWTGPIGELFF.

The CDR3 coding sequence is TGTGCCAGCTGGGCAGGGACACTTTCTAACTATGGCTACACCTTC. Translating gives CASWAGTLSNYGYTF. The chain uses TRBV18 and TRBJ1-2; D might be TRBD1 (6 bases). CDR3 length: 15 amino acids. Between the trimmed V and J ends, which lost 7 bases and 0 bases, there was a span of 15 bases. Germline-derived CDR1 and CDR2 are KGHSH and LQKENI.

A few counts support this clone. The gene calls are TRBV13 and TRBJ2-7; 7 bases line up with TRBD1. The CDR3 length is 14 residues. Trimming took 2 bases from V and 2 from J; bases not matched to a gene: 3. The germline CDR1 and CDR2 sequences are PRHDT and FYEKMQ (reference sequence). The CDR3 sequence: CASSLPGQTYEQYF. CDR3 sequence (DNA): TGTGCCAGCAGCTTACCGGGACAGACCTACGAGCAGTACTTC.

The chain is built from TRBV27 and TRBJ2-7, with 8 bases matching TRBD2. The V segment lost 6 bases and the J segment 5 bases; nucleotides outside the gene matches: 6. The CDR3 is 13 residues long. CDR1 MNHEY and CDR2 SMNVEV come from the germline V gene (reference sequence). CDR3 sequence: CASSPGGWDEQYF. For the CDR3, the DNA is TGTGCCAGCAGCCCGGGGGGGTGGGACGAGCAGTACTTC.

The sample holds one count of this clone. The V gene is TRBV9, the J gene TRBJ1-6, with TRBD1 identical over 11 bases. The V segment lost 2 bases and the J segment 6 bases; nucleotides outside the gene matches: 4. The CDR3 is 16 amino acids. Germline V gives CDR1 SGDLS, CDR2 YYNGEE. CDR3: CASSVGQGASNSPLHF. As DNA, the CDR3 is TGTGCCAGCAGCGTCGGACAGGGGGCAAGTAATTCACCCCTCCACTTT.